This T cell receptor beta chain was observed in a study of blood T cell repertoires in COVID-19. TCRdb's copy holds only in-frame clones and misses some; the assay was immunoSEQ multiplex PCR. The sample gives tens of thousands of clones, roughly 85% of which show up once; around 2.7% is in the top ten. CDR3 length equals 15 residues. Germline CDR1 LNHDA, CDR2 SQIVND (reference sequence). V was pared by 4 bases and J by 1 base, with 4 bases of the junction left unmatched. This chain joins TRBV19 and TRBJ2-5; 9 bases line up with TRBD1. The sequence derives from a man older than 75 with acute or convalescent COVID-19. Sequencing was done on a sample of peripheral blood. Written as DNA, the CDR3 is TGTGCCAGTAGTACTCACAGGGGGCTCCAAGAGACCCAGTACTTC. Amino acid sequence: CASSTHRGLQETQYF. The whole variable domain, remainder taken from reference TRBV19 and TRBJ2-5, is DGGITQSPKYLFRKEGQNVTLSCEQNLNHDAMYWYRQDPGQGLRLIYYSQIVNDFQKGDIAEGYSVSREKKESFPLTVTSAQKNPTAFYLCASSTHRGLQETQYFGPGTRLLVL.